Listed here are 27 T cell receptor beta chains from one sample, sequenced in a study of cytomegalovirus exposure and HLA in healthy donors. In the PCR, 60 Vbeta and 13 Jbeta primers were used. Measured with immunoSEQ multiplex PCR; TCRdb has only the in-frame clones, and not every one. This repertoire shows 100,000 to 150,000 clones, about four fifths found once; its top ten account for more than 7%. The specimen was PBMCs. All receptors come from a female donor in good health and CMV-seropositive.

The chain links TRBV6-1 to TRBJ1-5, with D unclear. The germline V gene encodes CDR1 MNHNS and CDR2 SASEGT. The CDR3 sequence is 15 residues long. V lost 8 bases and J 0 bases, leaving 14 bases between the germline ends. The CDR3 nucleotides are TGTGCCAGCCTCCCTCCCTATTATAGCAATCAGCCCCAGCATTTT. The encoded protein is CASLPPYYSNQPQHF.

The gene calls are TRBV4-1 and TRBJ2-1; 7 nucleotides align to TRBD2. The junction had 8 bases not matched to a gene; V was cut back by 4 bases and J by 2 bases. This CDR3 spans 16 amino acids. Germline-derived CDR1 and CDR2 are MGHRA and YSYEKL. The CDR3 protein is CASSLLWGGTYNEQFF. In DNA, the CDR3 is TGCGCCAGCAGCCTTCTCTGGGGGGGTACCTACAATGAGCAGTTCTTC.

The V and J genes are TRBV4-3 and TRBJ2-5; TRBD1 might be the D (7 bases). CDR3 size: 15 residues. CDR1 is LGHNA and CDR2 is YSLEER in the germline V gene. Trimming pared 0 bases from V and 3 bases from J, leaving 11 bases between. CDR3 region: CASSQELRGEETQYF. CDR3 nucleotide sequence: TGCGCCAGCAGCCAAGAACTCAGGGGGGAAGAGACCCAGTACTTC.

The chain recombines TRBV5-8 with TRBJ2-7, with a tentative D call TRBD2 (5 bases). Germline CDR1 reads SGHTS; CDR2 reads YDEGEE. This CDR3 has 14 amino acids. Trimming cost V 1 base and J 2 bases, with 10 bases left between them. Here the CDR3 reads CASSLQTGAYEQYF. In nucleotides, the CDR3 is TGTGCCAGCAGCTTGCAAACCGGGGCCTACGAGCAGTACTTC.

This clone was detected once. The gene calls are TRBV19 and TRBJ1-2; 7 bases agree with TRBD1. Germline CDR1 and CDR2: LNHDA and SQIVND (reference sequence). This CDR3 comprises 12 residues. V gave up 10 bases and J gave up 2 bases; unmatched junction bases: 4. DNA for the CDR3: TGTGCCACTACGACAGGGAACTATGGCTACACCTTC. Encoded protein: CATTTGNYGYTF.

The chain joins TRBV7-2 to TRBJ2-1; TRBD2 agrees at 10 bases. Germline CDR1 SGHTA, CDR2 FQGNSA. CDR3 length equals 17 residues. J lost 6 bases, V lost 6 bases, and 14 bases had no gene match. The CDR3 spells CASRAIPLAGVGNEQFF. The DNA of the CDR3 is TGTGCCAGCAGGGCTATACCTCTAGCGGGGGTTGGCAATGAGCAGTTCTTC.

Only a few counts were recorded for this clone. This rearrangement joins TRBV7-6 to TRBJ2-3, with a possible D match to TRBD2 (5 bases). Trimming removed 5 bases at V and 2 bases at J, with 17 bases between. Germline V CDR1 and CDR2: SGHVS, FNYEAQ. The CDR3 length is 16 residues. Here the CDR3 DNA reads TGTGCCAGCAGCCAGGACCTAGCTGGAGCCACAGATACGCAGTATTTT. Its translation is CASSQDLAGATDTQYF.

CDR3: CASSPGQGNGAEAFF. In DNA, the CDR3 is TGTGCCAGCAGCCCGGGACAGGGAAATGGAGCTGAAGCTTTCTTT. This rearrangement joins TRBV5-4 to TRBJ1-1; 9 nucleotides align to TRBD1. The CDR3 sequence is 15 residues long. Germline CDR1 reads SGHNT; CDR2 reads YYREEE (reference sequence). Losses at the gene ends were 4 bases for V and 6 bases for J; bases not matched to a gene: 10.

Only one count was recorded for this clone. Here the CDR3 reads CASTYGTTYGYTF. CDR3 in DNA: TGTGCCAGCACCTATGGGACAACCTATGGCTACACCTTC. V and J are TRBV28 and TRBJ1-2, with TRBD1 as a possible D gene (6 bases). Germline CDR1 and CDR2: MDHEN and SYDVKM. V was trimmed by 7 bases and J by 4 bases, leaving 13 bases between them. This CDR3 has 13 residues.

This clone was found once. The chain is built from TRBV6-6 and TRBJ2-7; 9 bases are a match to TRBD1. The CDR3 has 16 residues. CDR1 is MNHNY and CDR2 is SVGAGI in the germline V gene (reference sequence). V was clipped by 3 bases and J by 5 bases; unmatched bases: 11. Here the CDR3 reads CASSYMTGTGNHEQYF. CDR3 bases: TGTGCCAGCAGTTATATGACCGGGACAGGGAATCACGAGCAGTACTTC.

The V and J genes are TRBV7-9 and TRBJ2-7; the match to TRBD1 covers 12 bases. This CDR3 has 17 residues. Germline CDR1 is SEHNR and CDR2 is FQNEAQ (reference sequence). The V gene end was trimmed by 3 bases and the J gene end by 5 bases; junction bases not matched to a gene: 11. In DNA form, the CDR3 reads TGTGCCAGCAGCTTGGGCCCGGGACAGGGGGCGAGGGACGAGCAGTACTTC. Translation gives CASSLGPGQGARDEQYF.

This clone was detected a few times. The chain links TRBV7-2 to TRBJ1-1; 9 positions match TRBD1. This CDR3 spans 15 amino acids. Germline V gives CDR1 SGHTA, CDR2 FQGNSA. V shed 5 bases, J shed 10 bases, and the junction held 14 bases outside the gene matches. In DNA form, the CDR3 reads TGTGCCAGCAGCGTTTTCGGACAGGGGTTGAGTGGAGCTTTCTTT. This gives the protein CASSVFGQGLSGAFF.

The gene calls are TRBV28 and TRBJ1-5; weak D call: TRBD1 (6 bases). Germline V lookup: CDR1 MDHEN, CDR2 SYDVKM. The CDR3 runs 17 residues. V lost 11 bases and J 1 base, leaving 24 bases between the germline ends. CDR3 coding DNA: TGTGCCGGTAAACAGGGTGGTCCTCAGACGAGCAATCAGCCCCAGCATTTT. This translates into CAGKQGGPQTSNQPQHF.

V usage is TRBV30 and J usage is TRBJ2-5; 7 bases match TRBD1. V lost 0 bases to trimming and J lost 4 bases; unmatched junction nucleotides: 5. The CDR3 covers 14 residues. Germline-derived CDR1 and CDR2 are GTSNPN and SVGIG (reference sequence). The CDR3: CAWSVGAGGETQYF. CDR3 sequence (DNA): TGTGCCTGGAGTGTAGGTGCAGGGGGAGAGACCCAGTACTTC.

The chain combines TRBV7-6 with TRBJ2-3; 11 nucleotides align to TRBD2. This CDR3 comprises 18 residues. V shed 5 bases, J shed 1 base, and the junction held 11 bases outside the gene matches. From germline, CDR1 is SGHVS and CDR2 FNYEAQ. CDR3 coding DNA: TGTGCCAGCAGCCTCTTAGCGGGGGGGCTTCCACGCACAGATACGCAGTATTTT. Its protein is CASSLLAGGLPRTDTQYF.

This sequence joins TRBV6-6 and TRBJ1-1, with 7 bases that match TRBD1. This CDR3 is 14 amino acids long. The germline V gene encodes CDR1 MNHNY and CDR2 SVGAGI (reference sequence). The ends lost 4 bases at V and 1 base at J; junction bases unmatched: 3. CDR3 DNA: TGTGCCAGCAGTTCAGGGGGGAGGAACACTGAAGCTTTCTTT. Its translation: CASSSGGRNTEAFF.

This clone was counted a few times. V usage is TRBV6-6 and J usage is TRBJ2-3; D may be TRBD1 (5 bases). The CDR3 runs to 14 residues. Germline V CDR1 and CDR2: MNHNY, SVGAGI (reference sequence). CDR3: CVTTVAGSTDTQYF. DNA of the CDR3: TGTGTCACAACCGTGGCAGGGTCCACAGATACGCAGTATTTT.

The gene calls are TRBV5-1 and TRBJ1-2; D is uncertain. The germline V and J ends were trimmed by 0 bases and 5 bases, with 5 bases remaining between them. Germline V gene sequence: CDR1 SGHRS, CDR2 YFSETQ. CDR3 length equals 12 residues. CDR3 residues: CASSLGGYGYTF. The CDR3 nucleotides are TGCGCCAGCAGCTTGGGCGGGTATGGCTACACCTTC.

The chain uses TRBV7-8 and TRBJ2-1, with D possibly matching TRBD2 (6 bases). The CDR3 contains 15 residues. In germline, CDR1 is SGHVS, CDR2 FQNEAQ. Trimming stripped 1 base from V and 1 base from J, with 8 bases between. The CDR3 sequence is CASSLERVSYNEQFF. CDR3 nucleotide sequence: TGTGCCAGCAGCTTAGAGCGGGTTTCCTACAATGAGCAGTTCTTC.

The chain recombines TRBV10-3 with TRBJ2-1, with D tentatively TRBD1 (6 bases). This CDR3 has 13 amino acids. The germline V and J ends were trimmed by 5 bases and 7 bases, with 12 bases remaining between them. Germline CDR1 reads ENHRY; CDR2 reads SYGVKD. The CDR3 DNA sequence: TGTGCCATCAGTTCCGGGACACAAAATGAGCAGTTCTTC. Translating it yields CAISSGTQNEQFF.

The genes are TRBV5-1 and TRBJ2-3; 7 bases match TRBD2. J lost 2 bases, V lost 3 bases, and 6 bases had no gene match. From germline, CDR1 is SGHRS and CDR2 YFSETQ. This CDR3 has 15 amino acids. This chain's CDR3 is CASSSGLGTTDTQYF. DNA for the CDR3: TGCGCCAGCAGCTCCGGACTAGGAACCACAGATACGCAGTATTTT.

The chain uses TRBV6-5 and TRBJ1-5; TRBD1 agrees at 8 bases. J was trimmed by 6 bases and V by 2 bases; bases with no gene match: 6. The CDR3 extends over 15 amino acids. The germline V gene has CDR1 MNHEY and CDR2 SVGAGI. CDR3 coding DNA: TGTGCCAGCAGTTACCAAGGGACAGGAGGTCAGCCCCAGCATTTT. Protein product: CASSYQGTGGQPQHF.

In this sample, this clone turned up once. This sequence joins TRBV10-2 and TRBJ2-3; D is unresolved. CDR1 is WSHSY, CDR2 SAAADI, per germline. V was clipped by 6 bases and J by 2 bases, with 6 bases between them. This CDR3 region has 12 residues. Here the CDR3 reads CASSRYTDTQYF. Written as DNA, the CDR3 is TGCGCCAGCAGCCGTTACACAGATACGCAGTATTTT.

This clone has more than one count but fewer than ten. The chain joins TRBV4-1 to TRBJ2-1; 11 nucleotides match TRBD2. The ends lost 4 bases at V and 13 bases at J; junction bases unmatched: 9. The germline CDR1 and CDR2 sequences are MGHRA and YSYEKL. The CDR3 runs 14 residues. The CDR3 coding sequence is TGCGCCAGCAGCCTTAGCGGGGGGGCCCGGGTTCAGTTCTTC. Amino acids: CASSLSGGARVQFF.

V is TRBV6-6 and J is TRBJ2-3; weak D call: TRBD2 (5 bases). Per germline, CDR1 MNHNY and CDR2 SVGAGI (reference sequence). The CDR3 is 15 residues long. V gave up 3 bases and J gave up 6 bases, with 16 bases separating them. CDR3 region: CASSYRGLARDTQYF. The CDR3 DNA follows: TGTGCCAGCAGTTATAGAGGGCTAGCTAGGGATACGCAGTATTTT.

This clone was seen once. This sequence joins TRBV6-5 and TRBJ2-7; possible D gene TRBD1, 6 bases. Germline V CDR1 and CDR2: MNHEY, SVGAGI. The germline V and J ends were trimmed by 0 bases and 2 bases, with 14 bases remaining between them. CDR3 length equals 16 residues. The CDR3 reads CASSYSGGRGAYEQYF. The CDR3 DNA reads as TGTGCCAGCAGTTACTCCGGCGGCAGGGGAGCCTACGAGCAGTACTTC.

The chain combines TRBV7-9 with TRBJ1-5, with D perhaps matching TRBD1 (6 bases). The CDR3 has 14 residues. V was pared by 2 bases and J by 2 bases, with 7 bases between. Germline V CDR1 and CDR2: SEHNR, FQNEAQ (reference sequence). The CDR3 protein is CASSLSGGNQPQHF. In DNA form, the CDR3 reads TGTGCCAGCAGCTTATCAGGGGGCAATCAGCCCCAGCATTTT.